Following are 14 T cell receptor beta chains from one sample sequenced in a study of response to subunit inactivated influenza vaccine. Each CDR3 protein gets one entry after TCRdb re-called the RT-PCR reads with MiXCR. Among about 520,000 distinct CDR3 sequences, about 25% were seen once, and the ten largest hold approximately 1.9%. The input for sequencing was CD4+ T cells sorted from PBMCs, taken more than 4 days after vaccination. The receptors were sampled from a man aged 45 to 65 who received an inactivated influenza vaccine.

The rearrangement joins TRBV10-3 to TRBJ1-1; D is unresolved. V shed 3 bases and J shed 3 bases, with 5 bases lying between them. The CDR3 length is 12 residues. CDR1 is ENHRY, CDR2 SYGVKD, per germline. In DNA, the CDR3 is TGTGCCATCAGTGAAGCGGACACTGAAGCTTTCTTT. Its translation: CAISEADTEAFF.

The chain has TRBV12-3 or TRBV12-4 and TRBJ2-1; D unresolved. V was clipped by 6 bases and J by 0 bases, with 6 bases between them. This CDR3 is 13 amino acids long. CDR3 in DNA: TGTGCCAGCAGAATCCGCTCCTACAATGAGCAGTTCTTC. Translation: CASRIRSYNEQFF.

This clonotype has a handful of counts. The V and J genes are TRBV29-1 and TRBJ1-1, with D possibly TRBD1 on 5 matching bases. Trimming stripped 8 bases from V and 4 bases from J, with 11 bases between. CDR1 and CDR2 from the germline V gene are SQVTM and ANQGSEA. This CDR3 spans 11 amino acids. The CDR3 loop is CSTGGTTEAFF. CDR3 sequence (DNA): TGCAGCACGGGGGGGACCACTGAAGCTTTCTTT.

This chain links TRBV7-9 with TRBJ2-5, with D possibly being TRBD1 or TRBD2 (5 bases each). Between the trimmed V and J ends, which lost 4 bases and 9 bases, there was a span of 18 bases. This CDR3 comprises 14 residues. The germline gives CDR1 SEHNR, CDR2 FQNEAQ (reference sequence). CDR3 region: CASSSSGTSGAQYF. CDR3 in DNA: TGTGCCAGCAGCTCTTCAGGGACCTCTGGGGCCCAGTACTTC.

The chain links TRBV5-6 to TRBJ2-3; D may be TRBD1 or TRBD2 (5 bases each). The CDR3 covers 13 residues. The germline V and J ends were trimmed by 4 bases and 6 bases, with 12 bases remaining between them. Germline values: CDR1 SGHDT, CDR2 YYEEEE. The CDR3 coding sequence is TGTGCCAGCAGCCGGGACGCCGGGGATACGCAGTATTTT. This sequence encodes CASSRDAGDTQYF.

This chain connects TRBV5-1 to TRBJ2-2, with D perhaps given as TRBD1 or TRBD2 (5 bases each). The CDR3 covers 14 residues. The V end was cut by 4 bases, the J end by 3 bases, with 10 bases between. Per germline, CDR1 SGHRS and CDR2 YFSETQ. The CDR3 DNA reads as TGCGCCAGCAGCCGGGGCGCGTACACCGGGGAGCTGTTTTTT. This codes for CASSRGAYTGELFF.

A few counts support this clonotype. The genes are TRBV3-1 and TRBJ1-3, with D uncertain. The ends were cut back, 6 bases at V and 0 bases at J, with 6 bases in the middle. The CDR3 covers 13 residues. CDR1 is LGHDT and CDR2 is YNNKEL in the germline V gene (reference sequence). CDR3 nucleotides: TGTGCCAGCAGGGCGACCTCTGGAAACACCATATATTTT. Protein sequence: CASRATSGNTIYF.

The rearrangement uses TRBV5-1 and TRBJ2-2; D call uncertain. The V and J ends lost 0 bases and 0 bases respectively, with 12 bases between them. The CDR3 extends over 17 amino acids. Germline V lookup: CDR1 SGHRS, CDR2 YFSETQ. CDR3 bases: TGCGCCAGCAGCTTGGAGTCCAGGTTCGCGAACACCGGGGAGCTGTTTTTT. This gives the protein CASSLESRFANTGELFF.

This clonotype was seen a handful of times. The chain has TRBV11-2 and TRBJ2-7, with TRBD2 identical over 7 bases. Germline values: CDR1 SGHAT, CDR2 FQNNGV. With 0 bases clipped from V and 6 bases from J, the junction kept 17 bases outside the gene matches. The CDR3 runs 18 residues. CDR3 nucleotide sequence: TGTGCCAGCAGCTTAGACGGTTTCGGGCGGGAGAATTTCGTCGAGCAGTACTTC. Translating gives CASSLDGFGRENFVEQYF. Together with reference TRBV11-2 and TRBJ2-7, the CDR3 gives the full variable domain: EAGVAQSPRYKIIEKRQSVAFWCNPISGHATLYWYQQILGQGPKLLIQFQNNGVVDDSQLPKDRFSAERLKGVDSTLKIQPAKLEDSAVYLCASSLDGFGRENFVEQYFGPGTRLTVT.

The chain combines TRBV12-3 or TRBV12-4 with TRBJ2-5; D is perhaps TRBD1 (6 bases). Between the trimmed V and J ends, which lost 7 bases and 6 bases, there was a span of 15 bases. The CDR3 is 13 residues long. Here the CDR3 DNA reads TGTGCCAGCACACAGGGTAGTGGCCAGACCCAGTACTTC. Protein: CASTQGSGQTQYF.

The chain uses TRBV7-2 and TRBJ2-3; D tentatively reads TRBD1 or TRBD2 (5 bases each). V was shortened by 5 bases and J by 4 bases, with 16 bases between the two germline ends. The germline CDR1 and CDR2 sequences are SGHTA and FQGNSA. The CDR3 has 15 residues. This CDR3 reads CASSKLGATADTQYF. The CDR3 DNA is TGTGCCAGCAGCAAGCTCGGGGCCACGGCAGATACGCAGTATTTT.

The chain carries TRBV6-2 or TRBV6-3 and TRBJ2-1; TRBD1 might be the D (5 bases). This CDR3 has 15 residues. Trimming took 5 bases from V and 2 from J, leaving 13 bases between them. Germline V gene data show CDR1 as MNHEY and CDR2 as SVGEGT. Written as DNA, the CDR3 is TGTGCCAGCAGTGCACCCCCAGGGACCTACAATGAGCAGTTCTTC. Amino acids: CASSAPPGTYNEQFF.

The gene calls are TRBV5-1 and TRBJ1-5, with 11 bases identical to TRBD1. Germline V gives CDR1 SGHRS, CDR2 YFSETQ. This CDR3 has 15 residues. Trimming at V came to 4 bases and at J to 5 bases, leaving 5 bases not matched to a gene. CDR3 nucleotide sequence: TGCGCCAGCAGCCTTGGACAGGGGGCTTATCAGCCCCAGCATTTT. Amino acids: CASSLGQGAYQPQHF.

The chain combines TRBV4-2 with TRBJ2-2; D is undetermined. The CDR3 totals 14 residues. Germline lookup yields CDR1 LGHNA and CDR2 YNFKEQ. Trimming took 1 base from V and 7 from J, leaving 10 bases between them. In DNA form, the CDR3 reads TGTGCCAGCAGCCAAGTGGACCAGAGCGGGGAGCTGTTTTTT. This translates into CASSQVDQSGELFF.